Sequencing of this TCR beta chain was carried out in a study of kidney transplant recipient with SARS-CoV-2 infection. From germline, CDR1 is MNHEY and CDR2 SVGAGI. CDR3 length: 14 residues. V was trimmed by 5 bases and J by 4 bases, leaving 15 bases between them. The sample holds many counts of this clonotype. A single record per CDR3 protein comes from TCRdb applying MiXCR to the reads. The data hold 200,000 to 300,000 distinct CDR3 sequences, with around 30% observed a single time. The sequences come from a blood sample, collected at baseline and on approximately day 120 from a kidney transplant recipient. This clonotype was sampled from a male patient aged 25 to 39 who had COVID-19 and was a kidney transplant recipient. Some T cells may possibly be graft donor cells. This chain connects TRBV6-5 to TRBJ2-7, with a tentative D call TRBD2 (5 bases). The CDR3 DNA follows: TGTGCCAGCAGTGAACCCCGAGAGGGTTACGAGCAGTACTTC. Amino acids: CASSEPREGYEQYF.